Shown below are 24 T cell receptor beta chains from a single sample sequenced in a study of identical twins. TCRdb analysed the 5' RACE reads with MiXCR anew, one entry per CDR3 protein. Altogether 690,000 or so distinct CDR3 sequences are present, approximately 6% being singletons, with the ten largest covering roughly 1.8%. Input material: naive T cells sorted from blood. The receptors here all came from a man aged 18 to 30 in good health.

The CDR3 region has the DNA TGTGCCAGCCGGGAGAACCATCTAGAAGCTTTCTTT. Protein: CASRENHLEAFF. The chain joins TRBV6-1 to TRBJ1-1; the D is unclear. The germline V gene encodes CDR1 MNHNS and CDR2 SASEGT. Trimming removed 8 bases from V and 8 bases from J, with 15 bases in between. The CDR3 contains 12 residues.

Points on this clonotype: A read error may explain this, as a much larger clone is one base away. The CDR3 sequence: CASSIGGTYVQFF. The CDR3 DNA reads TGTGCCAGCAGTATAGGAGGTACCTATGTGCAGTTCTTC. This chain connects TRBV12-3 or TRBV12-4 to TRBJ2-1; a weak D match, TRBD2 (5 bases). V shed 5 bases and J shed 12 bases, with 17 bases lying between them. The CDR3 consists of 13 residues.

This clonotype was recorded at least ten times. V and J are TRBV20-1 and TRBJ1-1; D is unresolved. Trimming shortened V by 0 bases and J by 4 bases, and 3 bases separated the two germline ends. The CDR3 runs 11 residues. CDR1 is DFQATT, CDR2 SNEGSKA, per germline (reference sequence). The CDR3 DNA reads TGCAGTGCTAGAGAGGGCACTGAAGCTTTCTTT. Encoded protein: CSAREGTEAFF.

This clonotype was seen a handful of times. The rearrangement uses TRBV10-3 and TRBJ1-2, with 11 bases fitting TRBD1. The CDR3 sequence is 14 residues long. In germline, CDR1 is ENHRY, CDR2 SYGVKD. J gave up 6 bases and V 6 bases, and 6 bases lay outside the gene matches. The CDR3 nucleotides are TGTGCCATCAGCCAGGGACAGGGGGGCGATGGCTACACCTTC. It codes for CAISQGQGGDGYTF.

V is TRBV4-1 and J is TRBJ2-5, with D tentatively TRBD2 (5 bases). This CDR3 comprises 16 residues. Germline V gene data show CDR1 as MGHRA and CDR2 as YSYEKL. The V gene lost 4 bases and the J gene lost 1 base, with 16 bases spanning the gap. The CDR3 DNA reads as TGCGCCAGCAGCCCGGAAGAGGGCAGCTTCCAAGAGACCCAGTACTTC. Its protein is CASSPEEGSFQETQYF.

This clonotype was seen a handful of times. The V call is TRBV14, the J call TRBJ1-2; D uncertain. V lost 1 base to trimming and J lost 2 bases, with 11 bases between them. The CDR3 is 15 residues long. The germline CDR1 and CDR2 sequences are SGHDN and FVKESK. CDR3 nucleotide sequence: TGTGCCAGCAGCCAAGCCATTCAGGAGAACTATGGCTACACCTTC. Encoded protein: CASSQAIQENYGYTF.

V gene TRBV27 combines with J gene TRBJ1-4, with a weak D call TRBD1 (5 bases). V dropped 7 bases and J dropped 3 bases, with 21 bases sitting between them. This CDR3 contains 17 residues. Germline V gene sequence: CDR1 MNHEY, CDR2 SMNVEV (reference sequence). CDR3 sequence (DNA): TGTGCCAGCACGGTTCACAGTCCGGGGGGAGCTAATGAAAAACTGTTTTTT. Residues: CASTVHSPGGANEKLFF.

The table lists this clonotype with a few counts. This chain links TRBV27 with TRBJ2-1, with TRBD2 as a possible D gene (5 bases). V lost 1 base and J lost 5, with 9 bases in between. CDR1 and CDR2 from the germline V gene are MNHEY and SMNVEV (reference sequence). The CDR3 totals 14 residues. The CDR3: CASSLFSGNNEQFF. CDR3 sequence (DNA): TGTGCCAGCAGTTTATTTTCGGGAAACAATGAGCAGTTCTTC.

The chain uses TRBV7-6 and TRBJ2-5; no definite D call. Germline V CDR1 and CDR2: SGHVS, FNYEAQ. With 5 bases removed from V and 3 bases from J, the gap between germline ends came to 19 bases. CDR3 length: 16 amino acids. DNA of the CDR3: TGTGCCAGCAGCCAAGATCGCCCCTGGGAAGAAGAGACCCAGTACTTC. Translating it yields CASSQDRPWEEETQYF.

This clonotype was seen repeatedly, ten times or more. V gene TRBV5-5 combines with J gene TRBJ2-7, with 7 bases matching TRBD2. Germline V CDR1 and CDR2: SGHKS, YYEKEE (reference sequence). The CDR3 spans 15 residues. V trimming: 4 bases; J trimming: 7 bases; junction bases outside the gene matches: 14. For the CDR3, the DNA is TGTGCCAGCAGCCCAGGTGGCGGGAGCTCCGTAGAGCAGTACTTC. It codes for CASSPGGGSSVEQYF. Drawing the rest from reference TRBV5-5 and TRBJ2-7, the complete variable domain is DAGVTQSPTHLIKTRGQQVTLRCSPISGHKSVSWYQQVLGQGPQFIFQYYEKEERGRGNFPDRFSARQFPNYSSELNVNALLLGDSALYLCASSPGGGSSVEQYFGPGTRLTVT.

There are a few counts of this clonotype. This sequence joins TRBV7-9 and TRBJ2-7, with D possibly called TRBD1 or TRBD2 (5 bases each). The CDR3 sequence is 16 residues long. Germline CDR1 SEHNR, CDR2 FQNEAQ (reference sequence). The germline V and J ends were trimmed by 4 bases and 3 bases, with 19 bases remaining between them. CDR3 DNA: TGTGCCAGCAGCTCCCCGTCGGGACGCTCAAACTACGAGCAGTACTTC. Its protein product is CASSSPSGRSNYEQYF.

This clonotype was seen repeatedly, ten times or more. The chain recombines TRBV10-3 with TRBJ2-1; a weak D match, TRBD1 (5 bases). From germline, CDR1 is ENHRY and CDR2 SYGVKD. Trimming took 2 bases from V and 4 from J, leaving 9 bases between them. This CDR3 contains 14 residues. This CDR3 reads CAISELREYNEQFF. The CDR3 nucleotides are TGTGCCATCAGTGAGCTCAGGGAATACAATGAGCAGTTCTTC.

The chain recombines TRBV6-1 with TRBJ2-2; TRBD2 might be the D (5 bases). The CDR3 extends over 14 amino acids. Germline CDR1 MNHNS, CDR2 SASEGT. Deletions cut 8 bases from V and 6 bases from J, with 16 bases between. CDR3 coding DNA: TGTGCCAGCGGTGGAAGTATGGGAGCCGGGGAGCTGTTTTTT. It translates to CASGGSMGAGELFF.

The chain couples TRBV6-2 or TRBV6-3 to TRBJ2-7, with D possibly TRBD2 on 5 matching bases. From germline, CDR1 is MNHEY and CDR2 SVGEGT. V was pared by 7 bases and J by 2 bases, with 6 bases between. The CDR3 spans 11 residues. For the CDR3, the DNA is TGTGCCAGCACCGGGGCCTACGAGCAGTACTTC. Its translation: CASTGAYEQYF.

This clonotype was picked up many times. The chain uses TRBV27 and TRBJ2-1; D is undetermined. Germline CDR1 MNHEY, CDR2 SMNVEV (reference sequence). V was trimmed by 8 bases and J by 5 bases, leaving 16 bases between them. The CDR3 spans 14 residues. This chain's CDR3 is CASVVAKPNNEQFF. The CDR3 nucleotides read TGTGCCAGCGTGGTAGCAAAACCGAACAATGAGCAGTTCTTC.

This clonotype was seen a handful of times. The gene calls are TRBV14 and TRBJ1-3; D not resolved. The CDR3 consists of 16 residues. CDR1 and CDR2 from the germline V gene are SGHDN and FVKESK. Trimming shortened V by 3 bases and J by 1 base, and 13 bases separated the two germline ends. The CDR3 reads CASSQERGWSGNTIYF. The DNA for the CDR3 is TGTGCCAGCAGCCAGGAGAGAGGGTGGTCTGGAAACACCATATATTTT.

This clonotype appeared many times. The chain has TRBV6-5 and TRBJ1-1; D unclear. CDR3 size: 13 residues. The germline V gene has CDR1 MNHEY and CDR2 SVGAGI. V gave up 0 bases and J gave up 11 bases, with 13 bases separating them. The CDR3: CASSYSWQAEAFF. DNA of the CDR3: TGTGCCAGCAGTTACTCGTGGCAGGCGGAGGCTTTCTTT.

This clonotype occurred many times. J is TRBJ1-6 and V is TRBV3-1; 7 bases fit TRBD1. The V and J ends lost 8 bases and 9 bases, in that order; junction bases with no gene match: 7. Germline assignment: CDR1 LGHDT and CDR2 YNNKEL (reference sequence). The CDR3 totals 13 residues. DNA of the CDR3: TGTGCCAGCGCTACAGGGGTCGGTTCACCCCTCCACTTT. It translates to CASATGVGSPLHF.

Many counts were recorded for this clonotype. The J gene is TRBJ2-1, the V gene TRBV12-3 or TRBV12-4; the match to TRBD2 covers 9 bases. This CDR3 region has 12 residues. The junction had 8 bases not matched to a gene; V was cut back by 6 bases and J by 14 bases. The CDR3 sequence: CASSLGGRVEFF. In DNA form, the CDR3 reads TGTGCCAGCAGCCTGGGCGGGAGGGTTGAGTTCTTC.

J is TRBJ2-3 and V is TRBV3-1; maybe TRBD2 (5 bases). Trimming took 1 base from V and 1 from J, leaving 15 bases between them. Germline CDR1 reads LGHDT; CDR2 reads YNNKEL (reference sequence). The CDR3 is 17 amino acids. As DNA, the CDR3 is TGTGCCAGCAGCCAAGTCTTGAGCGGCTGGGGCACAGATACGCAGTATTTT. Its protein product is CASSQVLSGWGTDTQYF.

This clonotype was observed at least ten times. The chain has TRBV18 and TRBJ2-2; D remains unclear. Germline loops: CDR1 KGHSH, CDR2 LQKENI. The CDR3 extends over 13 amino acids. With 3 bases removed from V and 6 bases from J, the gap between germline ends came to 8 bases. CDR3 loop: CASSPKDAGELFF. CDR3 DNA sequence: TGTGCCAGCTCACCTAAGGACGCCGGGGAGCTGTTTTTT.

There are many counts of this clonotype. J is TRBJ1-1 and V is TRBV2, with D hard to call. CDR1 SNHLY and CDR2 FYNNEI come from the germline V gene. Between the trimmed V and J ends, which lost 4 bases and 11 bases, there was a span of 20 bases. This CDR3 has 14 residues. CDR3 nucleotides: TGTGCCAGCAGTGGCCTTGACTTCGGAAAATCGGCTTTCTTT. Translated, it gives CASSGLDFGKSAFF. Full variable domain (remainder filled in from reference TRBV2 and TRBJ1-1): EPEVTQTPSHQVTQMGQEVILRCVPISNHLYFYWYRQILGQKVEFLVSFYNNEISEKSEIFDDQFSVERPDGSNFTLKIRSTKLEDSAMYFCASSGLDFGKSAFFGQGTRLTVV.

Many counts were recorded for this clonotype. V usage is TRBV10-3 and J usage is TRBJ2-5; TRBD1 is a possible D gene (5 bases). Germline lookup yields CDR1 ENHRY and CDR2 SYGVKD. The CDR3 length is 12 residues. Trimming removed 8 bases at V and 3 bases at J, with 10 bases between. CDR3 region: CAIQGAEETQYF. The CDR3 DNA reads TGTGCCATCCAAGGGGCAGAAGAGACCCAGTACTTC.

This clonotype was observed a handful of times. The rearrangement joins TRBV20-1 to TRBJ1-4, with D uncertain. The V gene lost 6 bases and the J gene lost 0 bases, with 8 bases spanning the gap. This CDR3 comprises 13 residues. CDR1 is DFQATT and CDR2 is SNEGSKA in the germline V gene (reference sequence). The CDR3 reads CSAAGSTNEKLFF. The DNA of the CDR3 is TGCAGTGCGGCGGGGTCAACTAATGAAAAACTGTTTTTT.